The clone carrying this T cell receptor (beta chain) has a count of ten or more. The target antigen is unknown. These data belong to a study of T-cell memory formation after mild COVID-19. Overall study context: For the most part, TCR clusters were specific to one donor.

Overall study results and limits: Pre-infection memory contained some responding clones, which suggested that cross-reactive memory had joined. Contracting clones localized mainly to CM and EM when CD4+ and mainly to EMRA when CD8+.

Via MiXCR, TCRdb re-called the 5' RACE reads, giving one row per CDR3 protein. The table lists fewer than 150,000 distinct CDR3 sequences, about 5.9% of them singletons. Germline-derived CDR1 and CDR2 are SGHAT and FQNNGV. The germline V and J ends were trimmed by 4 bases and 0 bases, with 14 bases remaining between them. The CDR3 sequence is 16 residues long. The sequence derives from an adult woman who had mild COVID-19 (a few samples of this study predate the infection). Cell type and time point are not known. Sequenced material: PBMCs or a T cell subset sorted from them (not recorded which). The rearrangement links TRBV11-2 to TRBJ2-3; perhaps TRBD2 as D (5 bases). CDR3 bases: TGTGCCAGCAGCTCAGGCCCGAGGGTTAGCACAGATACGCAGTATTTT. It encodes CASSSGPRVSTDTQYF.